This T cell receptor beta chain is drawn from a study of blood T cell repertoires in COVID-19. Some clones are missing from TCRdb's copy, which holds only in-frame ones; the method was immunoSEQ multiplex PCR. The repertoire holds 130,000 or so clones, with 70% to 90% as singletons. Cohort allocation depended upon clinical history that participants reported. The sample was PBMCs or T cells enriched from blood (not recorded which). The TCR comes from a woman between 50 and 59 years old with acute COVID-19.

CDR3 sequence (DNA): TGCGCCAGCACCCCGACCGGGACTACCTACGAGCAGTACTTC. This encodes CASTPTGTTYEQYF. The J gene is TRBJ2-7, the V gene TRBV5-1; TRBD2 matches 7 bases. V was clipped by 6 bases and J by 2 bases; unmatched bases: 8. This CDR3 contains 14 residues. Germline V gene lookup returns CDR1 SGHRS and CDR2 YFSETQ.